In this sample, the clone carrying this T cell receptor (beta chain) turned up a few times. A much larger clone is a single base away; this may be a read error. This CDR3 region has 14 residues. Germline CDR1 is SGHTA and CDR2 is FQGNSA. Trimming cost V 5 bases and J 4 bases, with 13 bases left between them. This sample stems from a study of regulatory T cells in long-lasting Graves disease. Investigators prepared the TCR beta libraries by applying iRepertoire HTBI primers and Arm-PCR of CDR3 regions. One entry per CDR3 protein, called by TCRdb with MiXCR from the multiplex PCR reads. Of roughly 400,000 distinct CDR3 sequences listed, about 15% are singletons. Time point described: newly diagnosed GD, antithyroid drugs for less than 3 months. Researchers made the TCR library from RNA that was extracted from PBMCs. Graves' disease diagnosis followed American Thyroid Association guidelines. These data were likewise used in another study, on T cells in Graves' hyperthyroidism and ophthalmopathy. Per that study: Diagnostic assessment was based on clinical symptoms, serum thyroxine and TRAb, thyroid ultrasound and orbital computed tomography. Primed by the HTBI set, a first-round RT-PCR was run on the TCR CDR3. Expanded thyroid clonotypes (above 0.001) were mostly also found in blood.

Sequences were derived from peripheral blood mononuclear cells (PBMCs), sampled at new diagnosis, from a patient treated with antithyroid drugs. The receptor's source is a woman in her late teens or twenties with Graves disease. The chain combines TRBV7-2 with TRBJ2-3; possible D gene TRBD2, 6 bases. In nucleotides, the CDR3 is TGTGCCAGCAGCCCGCGGAGGGTGCCAGATACGCAGTATTTT. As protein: CASSPRRVPDTQYF.